This T cell receptor beta chain was recovered during a study of blood T cell repertoires in COVID-19. Study in general: Whether acute or convalescent, the COVID-19 samples came from the United States, Italy and Spain. PBMCs, B-cell-depleted T cells, or T cells provided the cDNA or gDNA that made up the material.

This clone was observed a few times. Clones were read by immunoSEQ multiplex PCR, and TCRdb kept only the in-frame ones, dropping some. Of 120,000 to 150,000 clones in the sample, approximately 81% were seen once. This TCR was sampled from a human donor with acute or convalescent COVID-19. The donor label of this sample is uncertain. The sample was peripheral blood.

The chain's CDR3 is CASSLVRGPIDEQFF. The CDR3 coding sequence is TGTGCCAGCAGCTTGGTTAGGGGGCCAATCGATGAGCAGTTCTTC. The V and J genes are TRBV5-6 and TRBJ2-1; 7 nucleotides align to TRBD1. The CDR3 loop spans 15 amino acids. In germline, CDR1 is SGHDT, CDR2 YYEEEE. Trimming took 0 bases from V and 8 from J; bases not matched to a gene: 8.